The subject of this entry is one T cell receptor beta chain. Its cognate antigen is unknown. The sample is drawn from a study of cytomegalovirus exposure and HLA in healthy donors. Study outcomes and limitations: It was taken for granted in presence/absence analyses that sequencing depth across donors was roughly uniform. In a later analysis, several top co-occurrence clusters appeared linked to parvovirus B19, influenza, CMV and Epstein-Barr virus.

PCR primers comprised 60 Vbeta and 13 Jbeta primers. Sequencing used immunoSEQ multiplex PCR; TCRdb keeps in-frame clones, though not all of them. The table has about 240,000 clones, around 83% seen once. Germline V gene data show CDR1 as ENHRY and CDR2 as SYGVKD. CDR3 length: 15 residues. The J segment lost 7 bases and the V segment lost 6 bases, leaving 10 bases of the junction unmatched. This chain joins TRBV10-3 and TRBJ1-5, with TRBD1 matching 9 bases. The sample was PBMCs. The sequence derives from a girl aged 2-9 years in good health and CMV-seronegative. CDR3 loop: CAISTGQGSGQPQHF. CDR3 DNA sequence: TGTGCCATCAGCACCGGACAGGGGTCGGGGCAGCCCCAGCATTTT.